This record looks at one T cell receptor (beta chain) sequence and its context. Its target is not known. Mixed chimerism was transient after nonmyeloablative marrow transplants from related graft donors. Some clones are missing from TCRdb's copy, which holds only in-frame ones; the method was immunoSEQ multiplex PCR. Counted here are approximately 90,000 clones, roughly 93% occurring once; the ten biggest clones make up roughly 1.5%. The data are from a study of Tregs in tolerant kidney transplant recipients. Germline CDR1 is SGHTA and CDR2 is FQGNSA. V was trimmed by 3 bases and J by 10 bases, leaving 12 bases between them. The CDR3 runs to 12 residues. Study results and limitations: For some patients, primers changed over time, blocking nucleotide-level comparison.

The chain combines TRBV7-2 with TRBJ1-2; D is ambiguous. The sample was CD4+ T cells from blood (PBMCs), taken 12 months after the transplant. This TCR came from a human patient who received a combined kidney and bone marrow transplant. The graft donor may be the source of some T cells. CDR3 amino acids: CASSFSLFPYTF. CDR3 coding DNA: TGTGCCAGCAGCTTCTCCCTTTTCCCCTACACCTTC.